Sequencing of this T cell receptor (beta chain) was carried out in a study of STAT3 mutations in large granular lymphocyte leukemia. TCRdb's table, derived via immunoSEQ multiplex PCR, lists solely in-frame clones and lacks some. Of more than 2,500 clones listed, approximately 43% are singletons. Germline CDR1 SGHNT, CDR2 YYREEE (reference sequence). V was clipped by 1 base and J by 7 bases, with 18 bases between them. The CDR3 spans 16 residues. Note on this clone: What it binds is unknown.

Study-level findings and limits: Every T-LGLL patient had at least one immunodominant TCRbeta clonotype. All newly emerging clones after therapy were STAT3 wild type.

This clonotype originated in a man aged 50 to 60 with T-cell large granular lymphocyte leukemia. Some clones in this sample may be carry-over from other donors' samples. The J gene is TRBJ2-1, the V gene TRBV5-4; tentatively, D is TRBD2 (6 bases). The sequenced sample consisted of peripheral blood mononuclear cells. The CDR3 sequence is CASSLTGVPFLNEQFF. CDR3 bases: TGTGCCAGCAGCTTGACGGGGGTCCCCTTTTTGAATGAGCAGTTCTTC.